The T cell receptor (beta chain) under discussion was sequenced for a study of hypomethylating agent response in myelodysplastic syndrome. Looking at the study overall: Response meant complete response or hematologic improvement; all other patients were non-responders.

This CDR3 is built from 13 residues. Germline lookup yields CDR1 SGHVS and CDR2 FNYEAQ. V lost 2 bases and J 3 bases, leaving 7 bases between the germline ends. Each sample had 400 ng DNA, as two 200 ng replicates, at survey resolution. Assay: immunoSEQ multiplex PCR; the TCRdb copy retains only in-frame clones and omits some. The sample shows some 4,700 clones, more than 70% of them seen only once. The TCR comes from a human donor with myelodysplastic syndrome. This sample comprised bone marrow, obtained before or after starting hypomethylating agent treatment for myelodysplastic syndrome (not recorded which). The chain joins TRBV7-6 to TRBJ1-1, with TRBD1 as a possible D gene (6 bases). CDR3 region: CASSLRGDTEAFF. The CDR3 nucleotides are TGTGCCAGCAGCTTAAGGGGGGACACTGAAGCTTTCTTT.